Sequencing of this TCR beta chain was carried out in a study of CD8+CD57+ T cells in acquired aplastic anemia. About the research overall: The sorted CD4+ and CD8+ cells yielded an average approximately 3.3 ug of DNA.

CDR1 and CDR2 (germline): ENHRY, SYGVKD. V lost 7 bases, J lost 2 bases, and 7 bases lay in between. CDR3 size: 12 residues. Researchers used genomic DNA as the template to profile TCR beta VDJ and CDR3. MiXCR, run by TCRdb on the reads, gives a single entry per CDR3 protein. Of about 62,000 distinct CDR3 sequences listed, less than 65% are singletons. The sequenced sample consisted of sorted CD4+, CD8+, or CD8+CD57+ T cells (not recorded which) from PBMCs. V gene TRBV10-3 combines with J gene TRBJ2-3; D is uncertain. This clonotype was obtained from a human donor in good health, serving as a control. As DNA, the CDR3 is TGTGCCATCATGTCGGACACAGATACGCAGTATTTT. This translates into CAIMSDTDTQYF.